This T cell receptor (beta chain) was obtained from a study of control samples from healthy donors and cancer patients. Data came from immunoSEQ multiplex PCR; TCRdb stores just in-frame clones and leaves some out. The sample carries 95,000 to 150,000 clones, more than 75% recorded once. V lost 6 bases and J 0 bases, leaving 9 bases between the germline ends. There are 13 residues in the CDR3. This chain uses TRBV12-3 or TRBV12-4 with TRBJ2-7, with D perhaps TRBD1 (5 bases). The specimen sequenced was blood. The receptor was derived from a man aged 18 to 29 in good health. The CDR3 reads CASRKQDSYEQYF. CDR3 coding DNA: TGTGCCAGCAGAAAACAGGACTCCTACGAGCAGTACTTC.